The present T cell receptor (beta chain) was sequenced within a study of control samples from healthy donors and cancer patients. Sequencing was performed with immunoSEQ multiplex PCR; in TCRdb, only in-frame clones are kept and a portion is missing. The sample has around 100,000 clones; about 90% are singletons. V was cut by 0 bases and J by 0 bases, with 9 bases left in between. From germline, CDR1 is SGHNT and CDR2 YYREEE (reference sequence). The CDR3 contains 15 residues. This TCR came from a woman aged 45-65 years in good health. The chain uses TRBV5-4 and TRBJ1-1; maybe TRBD1 (6 bases). Input material: blood. CDR3 nucleotides: TGTGCCAGCAGCTTGGCCGGACAGATGAACACTGAAGCTTTCTTT. It specifies CASSLAGQMNTEAFF.